The 16 T cell receptor beta chains below all came from one sample that was sequenced in a study of stem cell transplantation in POMP-related autoinflammatory disease. Produced via immunoSEQ multiplex PCR; TCRdb's table is partial and in-frame only. Here the sample spans fewer than 30,000 clones, more than 75% being singletons. The sequencing used CD4+ T cells from PBMCs, collected before stem cell transplantation. The receptors derive from a human donor with POMP-related autoinflammation and immune dysregulation (PRAID).

The V call is TRBV28, the J call TRBJ2-7, with 11 bases that match TRBD1. The germline CDR1 and CDR2 sequences are MDHEN and SYDVKM. CDR3 length: 16 residues. The trim removed 2 bases at V and 3 bases at J, leaving 6 bases unmatched. The DNA of the CDR3 is TGTGCCAGCAGTTTAAGGACAGGGGGCCTCCTCTACGAGCAGTACTTC. Protein product: CASSLRTGGLLYEQYF. Full variable domain (remainder filled in from reference TRBV28 and TRBJ2-7): DVKVTQSSRYLVKRTGEKVFLECVQDMDHENMFWYRQDPGLGLRLIYFSYDVKMKEKGDIPEGYSVSREKKERFSLILESASTNQTSMYLCASSLRTGGLLYEQYFGPGTRLTVT.

The V and J genes are TRBV5-1 and TRBJ2-6; unclear D gene. The CDR3 loop spans 18 amino acids. The V and J ends lost 4 bases and 2 bases respectively, with 19 bases between them. Germline CDR1 and CDR2: SGHRS and YFSETQ. The chain's CDR3 is CASSPRAPRGPGANVLTF. The CDR3 DNA reads as TGCGCCAGCAGCCCACGGGCCCCGCGAGGACCTGGGGCCAACGTCCTGACTTTC.

The genes are TRBV2 and TRBJ2-3, with TRBD2 identical over 8 bases. CDR1 is SNHLY, CDR2 FYNNEI, per germline. The CDR3 runs to 13 residues. Trimming removed 11 bases from V and 5 bases from J; junction bases left unmatched: 9. DNA of the CDR3: TGTGCCCATCAGCGGGGGCAGAAAGATACGCAGTATTTT. It specifies CAHQRGQKDTQYF.

The CDR3 here is CATSSRSSYEQYF. The CDR3 DNA reads TGTGCCACCAGCAGTAGGAGTTCCTACGAGCAGTACTTC. The chain couples TRBV15 to TRBJ2-7; D is ambiguous. The V end was cut by 3 bases, the J end by 1 base, with 7 bases between. Germline V gene sequence: CDR1 LNHNV, CDR2 YYDKDF (reference sequence). This CDR3 is 13 amino acids long.

The rearrangement links TRBV28 to TRBJ1-1, with 7 bases lining up with TRBD1. The CDR3 has 14 residues. Trimming removed 4 bases from V and 2 bases from J; junction bases left unmatched: 4. CDR1 MDHEN and CDR2 SYDVKM come from the germline V gene. CDR3 nucleotides: TGTGCCAGCAGTTCGACAGGGCTTAACACTGAAGCTTTCTTT. Translating it yields CASSSTGLNTEAFF.

V is TRBV23-1 and J is TRBJ1-6; D ambiguous. TRBV23-1 qualifies as an ORF whose function is uncertain. CDR3 length: 18 residues. V lost 8 bases to trimming and J lost 9 bases, with 29 bases between them. The CDR3: CASGRTGNYSGTCSPLHF. The DNA of the CDR3 is TGCGCCAGCGGCCGGACGGGAAATTACTCTGGCACCTGTTCACCCCTCCACTTT.

The V gene is TRBV5-8, the J gene TRBJ2-3; 7 bases agree with TRBD1. V lost 0 bases, J lost 7 bases, and 8 bases stayed unmatched. The germline V gene has CDR1 SGHTS and CDR2 YDEGEE. CDR3 size: 15 residues. The CDR3 protein is CASSLAGQATHTQYF. DNA for the CDR3: TGTGCCAGCAGCTTGGCCGGACAGGCCACTCATACGCAGTATTTT. Full variable domain (remainder filled in from reference TRBV5-8 and TRBJ2-3): EAGVTQSPTHLIKTRGQQATLRCSPISGHTSVYWYQQALGLGLQFLLWYDEGEERNRGNFPPRFSGRQFPNYSSELNVNALELEDSALYLCASSLAGQATHTQYFGPGTRLTVL.

The gene calls are TRBV5-1 and TRBJ2-5; a weak D match, TRBD2 (5 bases). The CDR3 runs 14 residues. Germline V gene data show CDR1 as SGHRS and CDR2 as YFSETQ. Trimming removed 0 bases at V and 5 bases at J, with 11 bases between. The CDR3 sequence is CASSLDRRLETQYF. DNA of the CDR3: TGCGCCAGCAGCTTGGATAGGAGGCTGGAGACCCAGTACTTC.

This chain uses TRBV14 with TRBJ1-6; no definite D call. Germline values: CDR1 SGHDN, CDR2 FVKESK. This CDR3 comprises 13 residues. The ends were cut back, 11 bases at V and 10 bases at J, with 18 bases in the middle. CDR3 region: CASQLEGGSPLHF. The DNA for the CDR3 is TGTGCCTCCCAACTCGAGGGTGGGTCACCCCTCCACTTT.

This clone showed up just once. This chain links TRBV18 with TRBJ1-1; D possibly corresponds to TRBD1 (5 bases). V shed 6 bases and J shed 3 bases, with 14 bases lying between them. The CDR3 length is 14 residues. The V gene's germline CDR1 is KGHSH and CDR2 LQKENI. As DNA, the CDR3 is TGTGCCAGCTCCCCCTTCAGGGAGGACACTGAAGCTTTCTTT. Protein sequence: CASSPFREDTEAFF.

This chain connects TRBV7-9 to TRBJ2-3; the match to TRBD1 covers 10 bases. J gave up 3 bases and V 5 bases, and 8 bases lay outside the gene matches. From germline, CDR1 is SEHNR and CDR2 FQNEAQ (reference sequence). The CDR3 loop spans 16 amino acids. The CDR3 spells CASSPRTGGSTDTQYF. The CDR3 nucleotides are TGTGCCAGCAGCCCCCGGACAGGGGGGAGTACAGATACGCAGTATTTT.

The rearrangement joins TRBV5-1 to TRBJ2-3; TRBD1 matches 7 bases. Germline lookup yields CDR1 SGHRS and CDR2 YFSETQ. Germline trimming cut 5 bases from V and 1 base from J; bases unmatched to any gene: 4. The CDR3 extends over 14 amino acids. The CDR3 nucleotides are TGCGCCAGCAGGAGGGGGCAGGGCACAGATACGCAGTATTTT. This codes for CASRRGQGTDTQYF. The full variable domain, rest sourced from reference TRBV5-1 and TRBJ2-3, is KAGVTQTPRYLIKTRGQQVTLSCSPISGHRSVSWYQQTPGQGLQFLFEYFSETQRNKGNFPGRFSGRQFSNSRSEMNVSTLELGDSALYLCASRRGQGTDTQYFGPGTRLTVL.

Only one count was recorded for this clone. V usage is TRBV30 and J usage is TRBJ2-5; weak D call: TRBD2 (6 bases). Germline CDR1 GTSNPN, CDR2 SVGIG (reference sequence). V gave up 4 bases and J gave up 2 bases, with 11 bases separating them. The CDR3 runs to 13 residues. CDR3 residues: CAWTIRGQETQYF. The CDR3 region has the DNA TGTGCCTGGACCATTCGGGGGCAAGAGACCCAGTACTTC.

The chain recombines TRBV14 with TRBJ2-7; D is perhaps TRBD1 or TRBD2 (5 bases each). V lost 2 bases and J 1 base, leaving 12 bases between the germline ends. Looked up from germline, CDR1 is SGHDN and CDR2 is FVKESK. This CDR3 region has 15 residues. The CDR3 spells CASSQLDRGSYEQYF. The CDR3 nucleotides read TGTGCCAGCAGCCAACTCGACAGAGGGTCCTACGAGCAGTACTTC.

The chain couples TRBV6-6 to TRBJ1-5; no definite D call. The V gene's germline CDR1 is MNHNY and CDR2 SVGAGI (reference sequence). The V end was cut by 4 bases, the J end by 4 bases, with 5 bases between. The CDR3 has 12 residues. DNA of the CDR3: TGTGCCAGCAGTTCGAATAATCAGCCCCAGCATTTT. Encoded protein: CASSSNNQPQHF.

The CDR3 spells CAWSVGGGIYEQYF. CDR3 DNA sequence: TGTGCCTGGAGTGTTGGGGGGGGTATCTACGAGCAGTACTTC. The chain recombines TRBV30 with TRBJ2-7; 7 bases line up with TRBD2. Per the germline V gene, CDR1 is GTSNPN and CDR2 is SVGIG (reference sequence). This CDR3 has 14 amino acids. V gave up 0 bases and J gave up 3 bases; unmatched junction bases: 5.